A selection of T cell receptor beta chains follows, all from one sample in a study of shared clonotypes between healthy human individuals. The repertoire was sequenced with immunoSEQ multiplex PCR; TCRdb's copy has only in-frame clones and lacks some. Here the sample spans about 2 million clones, roughly 95% being singletons. Source material: naive CD8+ T cells sorted from blood. These receptors were obtained from a man between 18 and 35 years old in good health. Each CDR3 is given with its conserved first and last residue. The D gene is left open where the match is weak. Clone size is shown for a subset of rows, as once, few, many or a class of expanded clone.

j_gene: TRBJ2-7
abundance: -
d_gene: -
v_gene: TRBV7-9
CDR3nt: TGTGCCAGCAGCCTCCCGGCAGGCTACGAGCAGTACTTC
CDR3aa: CASSLPAGYEQYF

j_gene: TRBJ2-1
abundance: -
d_gene: -
v_gene: TRBV5-1
CDR3nt: TGCGCCAGCAGCTTGGCGGCAGGGGGGCGTTACAATGAGCAGTTCTTC
CDR3aa: CASSLAAGGRYNEQFF

j_gene: TRBJ2-5
abundance: -
d_gene: -
v_gene: TRBV7-8
CDR3nt: TGTGCCAGCAGCTTAGTTTCGAGCACCTCCCAAGAGACCCAGTACTTC
CDR3aa: CASSLVSSTSQETQYF

j_gene: TRBJ1-1
abundance: -
d_gene: TRBD1
v_gene: TRBV2
CDR3nt: TGTGCCAGCATAGGGGACAGAGAAGCTTTCTTT
CDR3aa: CASIGDREAFF

j_gene: TRBJ2-1
abundance: -
d_gene: TRBD1
v_gene: TRBV4-3
CDR3nt: TGCGCCAGCAGCCAAGGGACAGGGGTTTTCAATGAGCAGTTCTTC
CDR3aa: CASSQGTGVFNEQFF

j_gene: TRBJ1-2
abundance: -
d_gene: TRBD1
v_gene: TRBV23-1
CDR3nt: TGCGCCAGCAGGAAACAGGGGGCGCGGGGCTACACCTTC
CDR3aa: CASRKQGARGYTF

j_gene: TRBJ1-6
abundance: -
d_gene: TRBD1
v_gene: TRBV4-1
CDR3nt: TGCGCCAGCAGCCAAGACGGGGACAGCGATTCACCCCTCCACTTT
CDR3aa: CASSQDGDSDSPLHF

j_gene: TRBJ1-1
abundance: -
d_gene: TRBD1
v_gene: TRBV29-1
CDR3nt: TGCAGCGTTCCGGACAGGGGGCGCGTCGGCACTGAAGCTTTCTTT
CDR3aa: CSVPDRGRVGTEAFF

j_gene: TRBJ1-4
abundance: -
d_gene: TRBD1
v_gene: TRBV6-5
CDR3nt: TGTGCCAGCAGTCCGACAGGGTCTAATGAAAAACTGTTTTTT
CDR3aa: CASSPTGSNEKLFF

j_gene: TRBJ2-4
abundance: -
d_gene: -
v_gene: TRBV28
CDR3nt: TGTGCCAGCAGTTTATTTGGGGGAGAGAACATTCAGTACTTC
CDR3aa: CASSLFGGENIQYF

j_gene: TRBJ2-3
abundance: -
d_gene: -
v_gene: TRBV6-5
CDR3nt: TGTGCCAGCAGTTTCCCCTCCACAGATACGCAGTATTTT
CDR3aa: CASSFPSTDTQYF

j_gene: TRBJ2-3
abundance: -
d_gene: -
v_gene: TRBV9
CDR3nt: TGTGCCAGCAGCCCCTCCCCCAGGCACGCCTCAGATACGCAGTATTTT
CDR3aa: CASSPSPRHASDTQYF

j_gene: TRBJ2-3
abundance: once
d_gene: -
v_gene: TRBV5-8
CDR3nt: TGTGCCACCCATAGGGCTACCAAAGATACGCAGTATTTT
CDR3aa: CATHRATKDTQYF

j_gene: TRBJ2-7
abundance: -
d_gene: -
v_gene: TRBV9
CDR3nt: TGTGCCAGCAGCGTAGACAGTAGCTCCTACGAGCAGTACTTC
CDR3aa: CASSVDSSSYEQYF

j_gene: TRBJ2-5
abundance: -
d_gene: TRBD1
v_gene: TRBV25-1
CDR3nt: TGTGCCAGCAGGCGACAGGGGGCAGGGGAGACCCAGTACTTC
CDR3aa: CASRRQGAGETQYF

j_gene: TRBJ1-5
abundance: -
d_gene: -
v_gene: TRBV7-9
CDR3nt: TGTGCCAGCAGCGTTCAGGCCGATCAGCCCCAGCATTTT
CDR3aa: CASSVQADQPQHF

j_gene: TRBJ2-3
abundance: -
d_gene: -
v_gene: TRBV5-1
CDR3nt: TGCGCCAGCAGCTTGAGCGAGGTAATAGATACGCAGTATTTT
CDR3aa: CASSLSEVIDTQYF

j_gene: TRBJ2-1
abundance: -
d_gene: TRBD2
v_gene: TRBV13
CDR3nt: TGTGCCAGCAGCTTAATAGCGGGAGGGTACAATGAGCAGTTCTTC
CDR3aa: CASSLIAGGYNEQFF

j_gene: TRBJ2-2
abundance: -
d_gene: -
v_gene: TRBV18
CDR3nt: TGTGCCAGCTCACCACGGAGGAGTCAGGGCATGAACACCGGGGAGCTGTTTTTT
CDR3aa: CASSPRRSQGMNTGELFF

j_gene: TRBJ1-5
abundance: once
d_gene: TRBD1
v_gene: TRBV28
CDR3nt: TGTGCCAGCACCAGACAGGGGGTTCCTCAGCCCCAGCATTTT
CDR3aa: CASTRQGVPQPQHF

j_gene: TRBJ2-7
abundance: -
d_gene: -
v_gene: TRBV7-9
CDR3nt: TGTGCCAGCAGCTCTCCGGACGGATCCTACGAGCAGTACTTC
CDR3aa: CASSSPDGSYEQYF

j_gene: TRBJ1-5
abundance: -
d_gene: TRBD1
v_gene: TRBV6-9
CDR3nt: TGTGCCAGCAAGGTATCCCGGGACAGGGAGGGTGTTAGCAATCAGCCCCAGCATTTT
CDR3aa: CASKVSRDREGVSNQPQHF

j_gene: TRBJ2-1
abundance: -
d_gene: TRBD2
v_gene: TRBV6-5
CDR3nt: TGTGCCAGCAGCCCCCTAGCGGGAGGGAGGGATGAGCAGTTCTTC
CDR3aa: CASSPLAGGRDEQFF

j_gene: TRBJ2-7
abundance: once
d_gene: -
v_gene: TRBV4-3
CDR3nt: TGCGCCAGCAGCCAAGGGGAAGCCATTCCCTACGAGCAGTACTTC
CDR3aa: CASSQGEAIPYEQYF

j_gene: TRBJ2-3
abundance: -
d_gene: -
v_gene: TRBV9
CDR3nt: TGTGCCAGCAGCGTAGTTTATAACACAGATACGCAGTATTTT
CDR3aa: CASSVVYNTDTQYF

j_gene: TRBJ2-1
abundance: -
d_gene: -
v_gene: TRBV19
CDR3nt: TGTGCCAGTACCCCAGGGCGGAATGAGCAGTTCTTC
CDR3aa: CASTPGRNEQFF

j_gene: TRBJ2-7
abundance: once
d_gene: -
v_gene: TRBV5-1
CDR3nt: TGCGCCAGCAGCTTCTCGAGCCCCACGGACGAGCAGTACTTC
CDR3aa: CASSFSSPTDEQYF

j_gene: TRBJ2-1
abundance: -
d_gene: TRBD1
v_gene: TRBV28
CDR3nt: TGTGCCACCCTTGACAGGGTACCCTACAATGAGCAGTTCTTC
CDR3aa: CATLDRVPYNEQFF

j_gene: TRBJ2-7
abundance: -
d_gene: -
v_gene: TRBV4-1
CDR3nt: TGCGCCAGCAGCCAAGATAGGTCCTACGAGCAGTACTTC
CDR3aa: CASSQDRSYEQYF

j_gene: TRBJ2-7
abundance: -
d_gene: -
v_gene: TRBV10-1
CDR3nt: TGCGCCAGCAGTGAGTCGGGCACCTACGAGCAGTACTTC
CDR3aa: CASSESGTYEQYF

j_gene: TRBJ1-2
abundance: -
d_gene: -
v_gene: TRBV2
CDR3nt: TGTGCCAGCAGTGTCCCCCAGGGAGCTAACTATGGCTACACCTTC
CDR3aa: CASSVPQGANYGYTF

j_gene: TRBJ2-1
abundance: -
d_gene: -
v_gene: TRBV29-1
CDR3nt: TGCAGCGTTCCTGGGAGTCCTGAGCTCGCGGATGAGCAGTTCTTC
CDR3aa: CSVPGSPELADEQFF

j_gene: TRBJ2-7
abundance: -
d_gene: -
v_gene: TRBV7-9
CDR3nt: TGTGCCAGCAGCTTCGGTGCCGAGCAGTACTTC
CDR3aa: CASSFGAEQYF

j_gene: TRBJ1-1
abundance: -
d_gene: -
v_gene: TRBV10-1
CDR3nt: TGCGCCAGCAGTGAATCGGGGGACGTGGGGAACACTGAAGCTTTCTTT
CDR3aa: CASSESGDVGNTEAFF

j_gene: TRBJ1-2
abundance: -
d_gene: -
v_gene: TRBV25-1
CDR3nt: TGTGCCAGCAGTTACGGGGTTGGCTACACCTTC
CDR3aa: CASSYGVGYTF

j_gene: TRBJ2-1
abundance: -
d_gene: -
v_gene: TRBV10-2
CDR3nt: TGCGCCAGCGAGGAGTCAGGTGAGCAGTTCTTC
CDR3aa: CASEESGEQFF

j_gene: TRBJ2-7
abundance: -
d_gene: TRBD1
v_gene: TRBV6-5
CDR3nt: TGTGCCAGCAGCACCGACAGGGGCGGGTACGAGCAGTACTTC
CDR3aa: CASSTDRGGYEQYF

j_gene: TRBJ2-3
abundance: -
d_gene: TRBD1
v_gene: TRBV7-6
CDR3nt: TGTGCCAGCAGCTACGACAGGGGGCCCACAGATACGCAGTATTTT
CDR3aa: CASSYDRGPTDTQYF

j_gene: TRBJ2-1
abundance: -
d_gene: TRBD1
v_gene: TRBV27
CDR3nt: TGTGCCAGCAGTCCCATTCGGGACAGGGGCTACAATGAGCAGTTCTTC
CDR3aa: CASSPIRDRGYNEQFF

j_gene: TRBJ2-7
abundance: -
d_gene: TRBD1
v_gene: TRBV7-9
CDR3nt: TGTGCCAGCAGCCCCGAGACAGGGGGGGAGCAGTACTTC
CDR3aa: CASSPETGGEQYF

j_gene: TRBJ1-1
abundance: -
d_gene: TRBD1
v_gene: TRBV15
CDR3nt: TGTGCCACCAGCAGGGGCAGGGGGCCCCGGGAGGCTGAAGCTTTCTTT
CDR3aa: CATSRGRGPREAEAFF

j_gene: TRBJ2-3
abundance: -
d_gene: TRBD2
v_gene: TRBV6-1
CDR3nt: TGTGCCAGCAGTGAAGTATTCTGGCGGGAGCTTCCAGATACGCAGTATTTT
CDR3aa: CASSEVFWRELPDTQYF

j_gene: TRBJ2-7
abundance: once
d_gene: -
v_gene: TRBV30
CDR3nt: TGTGCCTGGAGTGTATGGGGATACGAGCAGTACTTC
CDR3aa: CAWSVWGYEQYF

j_gene: TRBJ2-7
abundance: -
d_gene: TRBD2
v_gene: TRBV30
CDR3nt: TGTGCCTGGAGTGTAGCTAGCGGGACGCCCGAGCAGTACTTC
CDR3aa: CAWSVASGTPEQYF

j_gene: TRBJ2-2
abundance: -
d_gene: TRBD2
v_gene: TRBV11-2
CDR3nt: TGTGCCAGCAGCTTTCCGGGACTAGCATACCCCGGGGAGCTGTTTTTT
CDR3aa: CASSFPGLAYPGELFF

j_gene: TRBJ2-4
abundance: -
d_gene: -
v_gene: TRBV7-9
CDR3nt: TGTGCCAGCAGCTCGACTTGGGCCGACCGAGCCAAAAACATTCAGTACTTC
CDR3aa: CASSSTWADRAKNIQYF

j_gene: TRBJ2-6
abundance: -
d_gene: -
v_gene: TRBV6-7
CDR3nt: TGTGCCAGCAGTGCCAATTCGCGTCAAAGTCGGGCCAACGTCCTGACTTTC
CDR3aa: CASSANSRQSRANVLTF

j_gene: TRBJ2-1
abundance: -
d_gene: -
v_gene: TRBV6-5
CDR3nt: TGTGCCAGCAGTTACCTCGACGGCAATGAGCAGTTCTTC
CDR3aa: CASSYLDGNEQFF

j_gene: TRBJ2-2
abundance: -
d_gene: TRBD1
v_gene: TRBV4-1
CDR3nt: TGCGCCAGCAGCCCCGGGACAGGGTTGGCCGGGGAGCTGTTTTTT
CDR3aa: CASSPGTGLAGELFF